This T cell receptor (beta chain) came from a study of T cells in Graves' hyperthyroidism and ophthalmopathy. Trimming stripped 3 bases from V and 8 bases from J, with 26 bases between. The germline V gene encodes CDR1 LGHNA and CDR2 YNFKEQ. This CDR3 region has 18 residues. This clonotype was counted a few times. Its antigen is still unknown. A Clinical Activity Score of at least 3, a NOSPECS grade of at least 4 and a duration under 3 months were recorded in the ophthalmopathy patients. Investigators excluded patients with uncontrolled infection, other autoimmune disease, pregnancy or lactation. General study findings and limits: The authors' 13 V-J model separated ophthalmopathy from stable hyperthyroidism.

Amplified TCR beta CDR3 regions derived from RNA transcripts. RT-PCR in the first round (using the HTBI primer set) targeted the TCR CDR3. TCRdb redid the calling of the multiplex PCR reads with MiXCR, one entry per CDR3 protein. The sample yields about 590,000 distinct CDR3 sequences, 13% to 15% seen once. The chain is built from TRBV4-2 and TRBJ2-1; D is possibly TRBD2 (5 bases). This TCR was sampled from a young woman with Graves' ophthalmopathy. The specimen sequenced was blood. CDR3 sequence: CASSHPEVSAPSPDEQFF. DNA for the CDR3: TGTGCCAGCAGCCACCCCGAGGTTAGCGCTCCATCCCCGGATGAGCAGTTCTTC.